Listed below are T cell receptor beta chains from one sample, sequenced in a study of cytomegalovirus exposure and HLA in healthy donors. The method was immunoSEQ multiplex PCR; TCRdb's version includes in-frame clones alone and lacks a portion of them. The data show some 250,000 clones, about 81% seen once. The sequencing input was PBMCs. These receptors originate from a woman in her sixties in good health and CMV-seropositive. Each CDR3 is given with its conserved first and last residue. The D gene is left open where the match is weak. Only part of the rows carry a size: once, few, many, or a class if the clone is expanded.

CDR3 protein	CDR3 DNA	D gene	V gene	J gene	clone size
CASSAVAGGPSYNEQFF	TGTGCTAGCAGCGCTGTAGCGGGAGGGCCATCCTACAATGAGCAGTTCTTC	TRBD2	TRBV7-7	TRBJ2-1	-
CASSPTSRQGNEKLFF	TGTGCCAGCAGCCCCACCTCGCGACAGGGGAATGAAAAACTGTTTTTT	TRBD1	TRBV7-8	TRBJ1-4	-
CASRTTGGWTDTQYF	TGTGCCAGCCGCACGACAGGGGGGTGGACAGATACGCAGTATTTT	TRBD1	TRBV2	TRBJ2-3	-
CASSPNQPAGEFF	TGTGCCAGCTCACCAAATCAGCCTGCGGGCGAGTTCTTC	-	TRBV18	TRBJ2-1	-
CGARWAYEQYF	TGCGGGGCGAGGTGGGCCTACGAGCAGTACTTC	-	TRBV20-1	TRBJ2-7	-
CASRRRIDRETEAFF	TGTGCCAGCAGGAGGAGAATCGACAGGGAAACTGAAGCTTTCTTT	TRBD1	TRBV6-1	TRBJ1-1	-
CASSLWQNTEAFF	TGTGCCAGCAGTTTATGGCAGAACACTGAAGCTTTCTTT	-	TRBV27	TRBJ1-1	few
CASSGTSRYNGQFF	TGTGCCAGCAGCGGGACTAGCAGATACAATGGGCAGTTCTTC	TRBD2	TRBV9	TRBJ2-1	-
CASSDWEVSNQPQHF	TGTGCCAGCAGTGACTGGGAGGTCTCCAATCAGCCCCAGCATTTT	-	TRBV6-4	TRBJ1-5	-
CASSSPVGGPDGYTF	TGTGCCAGCAGCTCCCCAGTGGGAGGCCCGGATGGCTACACCTTC	-	TRBV11-2	TRBJ1-2	-
CASSLPGVTYEQYF	TGTGCCAGTAGTCTTCCGGGGGTCACCTACGAGCAGTACTTC	-	TRBV19	TRBJ2-7	-
CSVRRQGSSLNTEAFF	TGCAGCGTGAGAAGACAGGGGTCCTCCCTGAACACTGAAGCTTTCTTT	TRBD1	TRBV29-1	TRBJ1-1	few
CASGQHPNTEAFF	TGTGCCAGCGGACAGCATCCGAACACTGAAGCTTTCTTT	-	TRBV9	TRBJ1-1	-
CAWRSAQGAPNQPQHF	TGTGCCTGGAGGAGCGCACAGGGCGCTCCTAATCAGCCCCAGCATTTT	-	TRBV30	TRBJ1-5	-
CAISESRNGAAYEQYF	TGTGCCATCAGTGAGTCGAGAAACGGAGCCGCCTACGAGCAGTACTTC	-	TRBV10-3	TRBJ2-7	-
CASSEVGVSAETQYF	TGTGCCAGCAGTGAAGTCGGGGTTAGCGCAGAGACCCAGTACTTC	-	TRBV6-1	TRBJ2-5	-
CASSFDTDYGYTF	TGCGCCAGCAGCTTCGACACCGACTATGGCTACACCTTC	-	TRBV5-1	TRBJ1-2	-
CASSLGSSVISYEQYF	TGTGCCAGCAGCTTGGGTAGTAGCGTTATCTCCTACGAGCAGTACTTC	-	TRBV5-6	TRBJ2-7	-
CASSRYGGGSYNEQFF	TGTGCCAGCAGCCGTTATGGGGGAGGGTCCTACAATGAGCAGTTCTTC	TRBD2	TRBV5-4	TRBJ2-1	-
CASSVAWGSGKYNEQFF	TGTGCCAGCAGCGTAGCTTGGGGTAGCGGGAAGTACAATGAGCAGTTCTTC	TRBD2	TRBV9	TRBJ2-1	-
CASSSWTGEETQYF	TGTGCCAGCAGCTCCTGGACAGGGGAAGAGACCCAGTACTTC	TRBD1	TRBV13	TRBJ2-5	-
CASQGVDTQYF	TGTGCCTCCCAAGGGGTGGATACGCAGTATTTT	-	TRBV10-3	TRBJ2-3	-
CASSSAAGTGDSYEQYF	TGTGCCAGCAGCTCCGCTGCCGGGACAGGGGACTCCTACGAGCAGTACTTC	TRBD1	TRBV13	TRBJ2-7	-
CASSLDRGNEQFF	TGCGCCAGCAGCTTGGACCGGGGGAATGAGCAGTTCTTC	-	TRBV5-1	TRBJ2-1	few